This TCR beta chain derives from a study of T-cell memory formation after mild COVID-19. Points on this clonotype: Its antigen remains unknown.

Using constant-segment primers, 5'RACE produced TCR alpha and TCR beta cDNA libraries carrying sample barcodes and UMIs. A single record per CDR3 protein comes from TCRdb applying MiXCR to the 5' RACE reads. The data show around 34,000 distinct CDR3 sequences, just under 8% seen once. V was trimmed by 2 bases and J by 4 bases, leaving 9 bases between them. This CDR3 is 13 amino acids long. General study results and limits: Within pre-infection memory, some responding clones were found, suggesting cross-reactive memory joined. Confirmation of SARS-CoV-2 specificity was lacking for second-wave clones peaking day 37.

The sequence came from a man between 18 and 35 years old who had mild COVID-19 (a few samples of this study predate the infection). Cell type and time point are not known. The sequenced sample was PBMCs or a T cell subset sorted from them (not recorded which). The chain carries TRBV12-3 or TRBV12-4 and TRBJ2-7; unclear D gene. CDR3 amino acids: CASSLSKKYEQYF. CDR3 coding DNA: TGTGCCAGCAGTTTAAGTAAGAAATACGAGCAGTACTTC.